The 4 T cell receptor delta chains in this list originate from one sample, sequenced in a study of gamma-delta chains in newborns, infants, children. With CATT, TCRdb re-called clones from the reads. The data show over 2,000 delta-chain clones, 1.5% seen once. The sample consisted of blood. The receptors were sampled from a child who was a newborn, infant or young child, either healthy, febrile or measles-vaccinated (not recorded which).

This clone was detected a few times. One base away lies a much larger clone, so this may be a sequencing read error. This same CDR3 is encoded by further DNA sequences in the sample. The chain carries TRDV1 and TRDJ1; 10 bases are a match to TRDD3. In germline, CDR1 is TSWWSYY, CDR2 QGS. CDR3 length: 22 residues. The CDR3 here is CALGENSPGGNPWGISIDKLIF. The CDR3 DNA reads TGTGCTCTCGGGGAAAATTCCCCCGGCGGCAATCCCTGGGGGATAAGCATCGATAAACTCATCTTT.

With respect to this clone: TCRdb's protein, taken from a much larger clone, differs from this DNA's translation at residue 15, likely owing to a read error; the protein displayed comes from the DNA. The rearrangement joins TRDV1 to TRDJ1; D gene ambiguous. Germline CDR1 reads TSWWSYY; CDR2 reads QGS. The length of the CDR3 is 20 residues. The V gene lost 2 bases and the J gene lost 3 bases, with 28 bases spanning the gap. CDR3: CALGEAGYALLSPYADKLIF. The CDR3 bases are TGTGCTCTTGGGGAAGCGGGGTACGCTCTCCTCTCTCCGTACGCCGATAAACTCATCTTT.

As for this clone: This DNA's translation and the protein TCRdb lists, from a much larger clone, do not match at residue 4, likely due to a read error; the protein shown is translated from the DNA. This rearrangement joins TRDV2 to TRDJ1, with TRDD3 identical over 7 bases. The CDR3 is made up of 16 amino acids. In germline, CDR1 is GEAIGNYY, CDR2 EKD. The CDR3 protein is CACATRLGGYTDKLIF. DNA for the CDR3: TGTGCCTGTGCCACCCGGCTGGGGGGTTACACCGATAAACTCATCTTT.

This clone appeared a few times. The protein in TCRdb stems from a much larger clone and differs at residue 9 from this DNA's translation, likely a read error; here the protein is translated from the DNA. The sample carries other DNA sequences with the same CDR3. CDR3 region: CALGEPGGHAILTDKLIF. In DNA form, the CDR3 reads TGTGCTCTTGGGGAACCAGGGGGACACGCGATCCTTACCGATAAACTCATCTTT. This chain uses TRDV1 with TRDJ1, with D possibly being TRDD3 (6 bases). Trimming stripped 1 base from V and 2 bases from J, with 20 bases between. The CDR3 extends over 18 amino acids. CDR1 is TSWWSYY and CDR2 is QGS in the germline V gene.